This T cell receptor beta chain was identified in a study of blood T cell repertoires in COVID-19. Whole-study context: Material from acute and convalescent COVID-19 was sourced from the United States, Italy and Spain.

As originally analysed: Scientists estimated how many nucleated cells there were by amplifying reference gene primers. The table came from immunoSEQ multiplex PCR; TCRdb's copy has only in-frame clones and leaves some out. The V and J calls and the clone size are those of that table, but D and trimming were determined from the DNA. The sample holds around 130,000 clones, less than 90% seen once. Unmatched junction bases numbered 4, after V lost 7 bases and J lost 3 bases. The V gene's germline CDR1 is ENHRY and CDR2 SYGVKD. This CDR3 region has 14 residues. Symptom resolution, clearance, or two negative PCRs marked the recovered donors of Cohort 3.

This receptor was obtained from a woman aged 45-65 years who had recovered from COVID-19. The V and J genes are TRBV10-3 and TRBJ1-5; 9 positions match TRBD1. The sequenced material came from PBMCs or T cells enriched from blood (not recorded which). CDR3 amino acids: CAIKGQGNNQPQHF. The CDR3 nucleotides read TGTGCCATCAAAGGACAGGGGAACAATCAGCCCCAGCATTTT.